The 5 T cell receptor beta chains reported below all come from one sample, sequenced in a study of blood T cell repertoires in COVID-19. Here immunoSEQ multiplex PCR was the method, and the copy in TCRdb shows in-frame clones only, minus some. The table has 250,000 to 400,000 clones, roughly nine tenths seen once. Sequenced sample: peripheral blood. The receptors were sampled from a woman aged 25 to 39 with COVID-19, enrolled during active disease.

The genes are TRBV4-2 and TRBJ2-2; weak D call: TRBD2 (5 bases). CDR3 length: 16 residues. Germline V CDR1 and CDR2: LGHNA, YNFKEQ. Trimming took off 0 bases at V and 0 bases at J, with 8 bases between the two ends. Here the CDR3 reads CASSQDGSTNTGELFF. For the CDR3, the DNA is TGTGCCAGCAGCCAAGATGGGAGTACGAACACCGGGGAGCTGTTTTTT.

The genes are TRBV7-2 and TRBJ1-3; 8 bases fit TRBD1. The CDR3 is 17 amino acids. The germline gives CDR1 SGHTA, CDR2 FQGNSA. V lost 6 bases to trimming and J lost 4 bases; unmatched junction nucleotides: 14. The CDR3 sequence: CASRNPGQVSEGNTIYF. CDR3 nucleotides: TGTGCCAGCAGGAATCCGGGACAGGTGTCGGAAGGAAACACCATATATTTT.

The chain is built from TRBV6-6 and TRBJ2-1; 7 positions match TRBD2. Germline lookup yields CDR1 MNHNY and CDR2 SVGAGI (reference sequence). J gave up 0 bases and V 4 bases, and 3 bases lay outside the gene matches. The CDR3 is made up of 15 amino acids. CDR3 coding DNA: TGTGCCAGCAGTTCCTCTAGCGGCTCCTACAATGAGCAGTTCTTC. This gives the protein CASSSSSGSYNEQFF.

This chain joins TRBV14 and TRBJ2-1; a weak D match, TRBD2 (7 bases). Trimming pared 0 bases from V and 9 bases from J, leaving 24 bases between. This CDR3 has 18 residues. Germline V gene lookup returns CDR1 SGHDN and CDR2 FVKESK. The CDR3 loop reads CASSQDDIGGLPGGEQFF. The CDR3 DNA reads as TGTGCCAGCAGCCAAGATGATATTGGGGGCCTCCCGGGGGGTGAGCAGTTCTTC.

The chain couples TRBV10-1 to TRBJ2-3, with TRBD2 matching over 10 bases. The CDR3 has 16 amino acids. V dropped 2 bases and J dropped 4; count of bases not matched to a gene: 6. The V gene's germline CDR1 is WNHNN and CDR2 SYGVQD (reference sequence). CDR3 region: CASSERVAGGADTQYF. CDR3 nucleotides: TGCGCCAGCAGTGAGCGGGTAGCGGGAGGCGCAGATACGCAGTATTTT.